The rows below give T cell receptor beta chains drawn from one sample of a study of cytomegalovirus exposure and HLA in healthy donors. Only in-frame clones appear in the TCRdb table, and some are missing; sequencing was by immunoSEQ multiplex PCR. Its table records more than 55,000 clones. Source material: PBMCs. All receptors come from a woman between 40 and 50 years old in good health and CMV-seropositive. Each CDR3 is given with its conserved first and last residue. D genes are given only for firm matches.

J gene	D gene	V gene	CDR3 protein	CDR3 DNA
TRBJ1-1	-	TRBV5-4	CASSPTEGLNTEAFF	TGTGCCAGCAGCCCCACGGAGGGATTGAACACTGAAGCTTTCTTT
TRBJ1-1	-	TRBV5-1	CASSLTFVGGTEAFF	TGCGCCAGCAGCTTGACTTTTGTGGGGGGCACTGAAGCTTTCTTT
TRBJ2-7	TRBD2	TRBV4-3	CASSHSSSGETYEQYF	TGCGCCAGCAGCCACTCCTCCAGCGGGGAAACCTACGAGCAGTACTTC
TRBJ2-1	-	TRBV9	CASSVALAINEQFF	TGTGCCAGCAGCGTAGCACTAGCTATCAATGAGCAGTTCTTC
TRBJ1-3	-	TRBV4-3	CASSQVPDRQVSGNTIYF	TGCGCCAGCAGCCAAGTCCCAGACAGACAGGTCTCTGGAAACACCATATATTTT
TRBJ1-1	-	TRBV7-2	CASSLGVAVTEAFF	TGTGCCAGCAGCTTAGGCGTTGCGGTCACTGAAGCTTTCTTT
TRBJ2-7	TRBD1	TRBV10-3	CAISESGDRPHEQYF	TGTGCCATCAGTGAGTCGGGGGACAGGCCCCACGAGCAGTACTTC
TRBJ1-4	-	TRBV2	CASRAGNYRAEKLFF	TGTGCCAGCAGAGCGGGGAATTACAGGGCTGAAAAACTGTTTTTT
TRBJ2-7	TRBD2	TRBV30	CAWTAGGYEQYF	TGTGCCTGGACAGCGGGAGGCTACGAGCAGTACTTC
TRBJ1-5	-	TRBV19	CASKSPGASNQPQHF	TGTGCCAGTAAATCCCCGGGAGCTAGCAATCAGCCCCAGCATTTT
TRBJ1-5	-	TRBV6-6	CASSHGGIGSNQPQHF	TGTGCCAGCAGTCACGGAGGGATAGGGAGCAATCAGCCCCAGCATTTT
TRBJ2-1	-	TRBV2	CASSGRLGEAEQFF	TGTGCCAGCAGTGGCAGACTGGGGGAGGCTGAGCAGTTCTTC
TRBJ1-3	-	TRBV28	CASSYPTPGGNTIYF	TGTGCCAGCAGTTACCCAACCCCAGGAGGAAACACCATATATTTT
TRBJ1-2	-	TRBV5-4	CASSFAPTGANYGYTF	TGTGCCAGCAGCTTCGCCCCGACAGGAGCTAACTATGGCTACACCTTC
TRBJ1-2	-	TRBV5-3	CARSLQWGVSGYTF	TGTGCCAGAAGCTTACAATGGGGGGTGAGTGGCTACACCTTC
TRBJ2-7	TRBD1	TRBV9	CASSGSGQAVPYDEQYF	TGTGCCAGCAGCGGCTCGGGACAGGCGGTTCCTTACGACGAGCAGTACTTC
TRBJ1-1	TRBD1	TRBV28	CAGTGDLNTEAFF	TGTGCCGGGACAGGGGACTTGAACACTGAAGCTTTCTTT
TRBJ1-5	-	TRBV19	CASNLGRGQPQHF	TGTGCCAGTAATCTTGGTCGGGGTCAGCCCCAGCATTTT
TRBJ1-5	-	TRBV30	CAWSLSANQPQHF	TGTGCCTGGTCCTTGTCCGCGAATCAGCCCCAGCATTTT
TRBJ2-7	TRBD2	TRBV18	CASSPGGLAGSYEQYF	TGTGCCAGCTCACCAGGTGGACTAGCGGGATCCTACGAGCAGTACTTC
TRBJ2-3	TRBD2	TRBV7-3	CASTRRAGVRDTQYF	TGTGCCAGCACAAGAAGGGCGGGGGTTCGAGATACGCAGTATTTT
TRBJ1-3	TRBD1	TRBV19	CASSNVGAGQPFSGNTIYF	TGTGCCAGTAGTAATGTCGGGGCGGGACAGCCCTTCTCTGGAAACACCATATATTTT